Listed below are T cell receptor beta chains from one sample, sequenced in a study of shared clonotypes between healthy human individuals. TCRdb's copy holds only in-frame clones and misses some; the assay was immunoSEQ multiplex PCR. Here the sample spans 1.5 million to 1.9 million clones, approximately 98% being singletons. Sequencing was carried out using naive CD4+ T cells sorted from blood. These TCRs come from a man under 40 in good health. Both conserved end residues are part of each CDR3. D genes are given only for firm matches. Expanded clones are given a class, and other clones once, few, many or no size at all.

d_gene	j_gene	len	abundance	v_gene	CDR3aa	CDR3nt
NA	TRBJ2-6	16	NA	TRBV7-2	CASSPARNVRANVLTF	TGTGCCAGCAGTCCGGCACGAAATGTTCGGGCCAACGTCCTGACTTTC
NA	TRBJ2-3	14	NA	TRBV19	CASSIGLSTDTQYF	TGTGCCAGTAGTATAGGCTTGAGCACAGATACGCAGTATTTT
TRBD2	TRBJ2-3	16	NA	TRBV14	CASSHHLAGVGDTQYF	TGTGCCAGCAGCCATCATCTAGCGGGAGTTGGAGATACGCAGTATTTT
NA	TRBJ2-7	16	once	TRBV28	CASSLVGRLSAYEQYF	TGTGCCAGCAGTTTAGTGGGAAGACTATCTGCCTACGAGCAGTACTTC
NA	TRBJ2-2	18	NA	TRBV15	CATSTRARIGQKTGELFF	TGTGCCACCAGCACAAGAGCAAGGATAGGACAGAAAACCGGGGAGCTGTTTTTT
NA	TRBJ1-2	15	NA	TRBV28	CASRKRGEGSYGYTF	TGTGCCAGCAGAAAACGTGGGGAAGGATCCTATGGCTACACCTTC
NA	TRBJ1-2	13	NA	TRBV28	CASSFPDNYGYTF	TGTGCCAGCAGTTTTCCTGATAACTATGGCTACACCTTC
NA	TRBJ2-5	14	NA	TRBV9	CASSSGPQVAAQYF	TGTGCCAGCAGCTCAGGGCCCCAGGTGGCGGCCCAGTACTTC
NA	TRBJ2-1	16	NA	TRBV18	CASSPIPSQSYNEQFF	TGTGCCAGCTCACCGATTCCTAGCCAGTCCTACAATGAGCAGTTCTTC
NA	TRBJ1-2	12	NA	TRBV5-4	CASSLEDYGYTF	TGTGCCAGCAGCTTGGAGGACTATGGCTACACCTTC
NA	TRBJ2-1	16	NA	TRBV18	CASSPLGVSGYNEQFF	TGTGCCAGCTCACCCCTGGGAGTTTCGGGATACAATGAGCAGTTCTTC
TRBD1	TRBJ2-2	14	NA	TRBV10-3	CAIRRDSNTGELFF	TGTGCCATCAGGAGGGACAGTAACACCGGGGAGCTGTTTTTT
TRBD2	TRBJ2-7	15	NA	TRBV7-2	CASSPGLAAAYEQYF	TGTGCCAGCAGCCCGGGACTAGCGGCAGCCTACGAGCAGTACTTC
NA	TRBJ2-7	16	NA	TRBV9	CASSADWTASLYEQYF	TGTGCCAGCAGCGCTGACTGGACAGCGAGTCTCTACGAGCAGTACTTC
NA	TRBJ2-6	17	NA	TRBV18	CASLPAGSLSGANVLTF	TGTGCCAGCCTCCCTGCAGGGAGCTTATCTGGGGCCAACGTCCTGACTTTC
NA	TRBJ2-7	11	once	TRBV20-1	CSARETAEQYF	TGCAGTGCTAGAGAGACAGCCGAGCAGTACTTC
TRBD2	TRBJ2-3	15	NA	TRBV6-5	CASSNLAGNTDTQYF	TGTGCCAGCAGTAATCTAGCGGGGAACACAGATACGCAGTATTTT
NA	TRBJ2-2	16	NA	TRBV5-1	CASSQLPGPNTGELFF	TGCGCCAGCAGCCAACTGCCGGGACCCAACACCGGGGAGCTGTTTTTT
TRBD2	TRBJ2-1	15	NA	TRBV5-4	CASSPTGGLVNEQFF	TGTGCCAGCAGCCCCACCGGGGGACTAGTAAACGAGCAGTTCTTC
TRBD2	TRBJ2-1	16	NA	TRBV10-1	CASKRERTVAYNEQFF	TGCGCCAGTAAGCGGGAGAGGACTGTGGCCTACAATGAGCAGTTCTTC
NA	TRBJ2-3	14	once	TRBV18	CASSPTRDTDTQYF	TGTGCCAGCTCACCAACTAGGGACACAGATACGCAGTATTTT
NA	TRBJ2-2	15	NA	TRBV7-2	CASSPGLGRGRELFF	TGTGCCAGCAGCCCAGGACTTGGGCGCGGGAGGGAGCTGTTTTTT
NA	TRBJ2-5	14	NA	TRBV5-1	CASSLGELQETQYF	TGCGCCAGCAGTCTGGGGGAGCTGCAAGAGACCCAGTACTTC
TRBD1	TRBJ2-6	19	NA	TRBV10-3	CAISPHRDRVVVGANVLTF	TGTGCCATCAGTCCCCACCGGGACAGGGTCGTAGTTGGGGCCAACGTCCTGACTTTC
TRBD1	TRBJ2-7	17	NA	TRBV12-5	CASGLALDRDRFYEQYF	TGTGCTAGTGGTTTGGCTTTGGACCGGGACAGATTCTACGAGCAGTACTTC
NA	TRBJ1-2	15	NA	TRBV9	CASSVSQGAPGGYTF	TGTGCCAGCAGCGTCTCTCAGGGCGCCCCAGGTGGCTACACCTTC
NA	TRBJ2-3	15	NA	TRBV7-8	CASSLVDTRTDTQYF	TGTGCCAGCAGCTTAGTGGACACCCGCACAGATACGCAGTATTTT
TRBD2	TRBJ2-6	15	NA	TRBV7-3	CASSPAGAGANVLTF	TGTGCCAGCAGCCCGGCGGGGGCTGGGGCCAACGTCCTGACTTTC
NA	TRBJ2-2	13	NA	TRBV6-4	CASRQGRTGELFF	TGTGCCAGCAGACAGGGACGTACCGGGGAGCTGTTTTTT
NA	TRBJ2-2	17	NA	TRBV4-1	CASSLGGGVADTGELFF	TGCGCCAGCAGCCTAGGAGGGGGAGTTGCTGACACCGGGGAGCTGTTTTTT
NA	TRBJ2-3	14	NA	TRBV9	CASSVDSSTDTQYF	TGTGCCAGCAGCGTGGACAGCAGCACAGATACGCAGTATTTT
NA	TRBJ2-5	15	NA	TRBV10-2	CASSEIRQRIETQYF	TGCGCCAGCAGTGAGATTCGACAGAGAATAGAGACCCAGTACTTC
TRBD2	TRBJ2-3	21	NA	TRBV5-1	CASSLEGWTSGRAGGTDTQYF	TGCGCCAGCAGCTTGGAGGGGTGGACTAGCGGGAGGGCCGGTGGCACAGATACGCAGTATTTT
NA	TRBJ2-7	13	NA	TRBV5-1	CASSPTGTYEQYF	TGCGCCAGCAGCCCAACAGGGACCTACGAGCAGTACTTC
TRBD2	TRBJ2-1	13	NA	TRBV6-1	CASRGLAWNEQFF	TGTGCCAGCAGGGGACTAGCGTGGAATGAGCAGTTCTTC
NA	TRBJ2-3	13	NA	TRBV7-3	CASSSQLADTQYF	TGTGCCAGCAGCTCCCAGTTGGCAGATACGCAGTATTTT
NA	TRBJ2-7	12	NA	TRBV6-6	CASSILQGEQYF	TGTGCCAGCAGTATACTGCAGGGCGAGCAGTACTTC
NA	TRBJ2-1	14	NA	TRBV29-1	CSVEPGAIGDEQFF	TGCAGCGTTGAACCGGGGGCCATTGGGGATGAGCAGTTCTTC
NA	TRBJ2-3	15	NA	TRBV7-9	CASSLPGVSTDTQYF	TGTGCCAGCAGCTTACCCGGGGTGAGCACAGATACGCAGTATTTT
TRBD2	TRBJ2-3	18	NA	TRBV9	CASSFSSGRLISTDTQYF	TGTGCCAGCAGCTTCTCTAGCGGGAGGTTGATAAGCACAGATACGCAGTATTTT
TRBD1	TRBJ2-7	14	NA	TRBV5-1	CASRSGTGTHEQYF	TGCGCCAGCAGGTCCGGGACAGGGACCCACGAGCAGTACTTC
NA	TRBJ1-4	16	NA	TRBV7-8	CASSPPGPGIGEKLFF	TGTGCCAGCAGCCCGCCCGGACCGGGGATAGGTGAAAAACTGTTTTTT
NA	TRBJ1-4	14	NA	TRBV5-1	CASSLETVNEKLFF	TGCGCCAGCAGCTTGGAGACAGTAAATGAAAAACTGTTTTTT
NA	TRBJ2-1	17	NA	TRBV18	CASSPKDRSWSYNEQFF	TGTGCCAGCTCCCCCAAGGACCGGAGTTGGTCCTACAATGAGCAGTTCTTC
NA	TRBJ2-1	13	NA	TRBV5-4	CASSEGRGNEQFF	TGTGCCAGCAGCGAGGGAAGAGGGAATGAGCAGTTCTTC
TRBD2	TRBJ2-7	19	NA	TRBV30	CAWSEGLAGLGALPLEQYF	TGTGCCTGGAGTGAAGGACTAGCGGGGCTCGGGGCCCTCCCCCTGGAGCAGTACTTC
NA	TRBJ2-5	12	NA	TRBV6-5	CASSTGSETQYF	TGTGCCAGCAGTACAGGGTCAGAGACCCAGTACTTC
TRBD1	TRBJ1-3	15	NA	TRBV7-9	CASSSWTGGGNTIYF	TGTGCCAGCAGCTCCTGGACAGGGGGAGGAAACACCATATATTTT
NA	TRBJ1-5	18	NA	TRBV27	CASSSFFPAVGFSKPQHF	TGTGCCAGCAGTTCTTTTTTTCCAGCAGTAGGGTTTAGCAAGCCCCAGCATTTT
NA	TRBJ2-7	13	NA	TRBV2	CASSELSPREQYF	TGTGCCAGCAGTGAACTGTCACCTCGAGAGCAGTACTTC
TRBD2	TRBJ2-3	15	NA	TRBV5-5	CASSLELAGDDTQYF	TGTGCCAGCAGCTTGGAACTAGCGGGAGACGATACGCAGTATTTT
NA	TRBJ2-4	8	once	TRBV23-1	CASSPRIF	TGCGCCAGCAGCCCCCGTATTTTC